This TCR beta chain was recovered during a study of blood T cell repertoires in COVID-19. Trimming took 5 bases from V and 0 from J; bases not matched to a gene: 7. The CDR3 runs 16 residues. Per the germline V gene, CDR1 is LNHDA and CDR2 is SQIVND (reference sequence). Generated by immunoSEQ multiplex PCR, the TCRdb table keeps only in-frame clones and is missing some. Here the sample spans hundreds of thousands of clones, approximately 85% being singletons. The count of this clone is one. The specimen sequenced was PBMCs or T cells enriched from blood (not recorded which). The chain recombines TRBV19 with TRBJ2-1, with TRBD1 matching 7 bases. The sequence came from a woman between 35 and 50 years old with acute COVID-19. The CDR3 DNA reads as TGTGCCAGTAGTTCGCAGACAGGGAGCTCCTACAATGAGCAGTTCTTC. Protein: CASSSQTGSSYNEQFF.